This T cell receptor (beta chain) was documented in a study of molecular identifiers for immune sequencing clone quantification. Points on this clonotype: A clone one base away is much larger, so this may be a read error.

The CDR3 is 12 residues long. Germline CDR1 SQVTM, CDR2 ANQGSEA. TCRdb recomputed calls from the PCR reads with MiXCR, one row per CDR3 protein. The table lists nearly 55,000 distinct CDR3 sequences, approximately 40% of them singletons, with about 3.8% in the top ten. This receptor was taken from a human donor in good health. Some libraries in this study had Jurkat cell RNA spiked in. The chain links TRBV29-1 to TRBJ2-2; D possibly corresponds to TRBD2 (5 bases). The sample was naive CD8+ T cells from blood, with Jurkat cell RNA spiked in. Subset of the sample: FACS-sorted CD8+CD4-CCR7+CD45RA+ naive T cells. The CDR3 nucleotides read TGCAGCGTGGACCTCCCCACCGGGGAGCTGGTTTTT. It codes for CSVDLPTGELVF.